The rows below give T cell receptor beta chains drawn from one sample of a study of blood T cell repertoires in COVID-19. Profiling relied on immunoSEQ multiplex PCR, and the TCRdb table lists in-frame clones only, not all of them. Among over 95,000 clones, around 84% were seen once, and the ten largest hold around 16%. The sequenced sample was peripheral blood. The source of these receptors is an older woman with acute or convalescent COVID-19. CDR3s include the opening cysteine and the closing phenylalanine or tryptophan. The D gene is left open where the match is weak. A row's size may be missing; if present it is once, few, many or a size class.

j_call v_call clone_size d_call cdr3_nt cdr3_aa
TRBJ2-7 TRBV6-6 - - TGTGCCAGCAGAAGTTCCAACCGACGGAGTTCCTACGAGCAGTACTTC CASRSSNRRSSYEQYF
TRBJ2-5 TRBV7-2 - TRBD2 TGTGCCAGCAGCTTAGATGCTAGCGGAAAGACCCAGTACTTC CASSLDASGKTQYF
TRBJ2-3 TRBV3-1/TRBV3-2 - - TGTGCCAGCAGCCAAGGAGGCCTCCGCAGAGATACGCAGTATTTT CASSQGGLRRDTQYF
TRBJ1-1 TRBV28 - - TGTGCCAGCAGTTTACGCGCAGGGCCGGTAGGCACTGAAGCTTTCTTT CASSLRAGPVGTEAFF
TRBJ2-4 TRBV28 - - TGTGCCAGCAGAAGGGACACCCGGTACGACATTCAGTACTTC CASRRDTRYDIQYF
TRBJ2-3 TRBV5-1 once - TGCGCCAGCAGCTCTAATTTATTTGCCCAGAGACTCAGAAGCACAGATACGCAGTATTTT CASSSNLFAQRLRSTDTQYF
TRBJ2-7 TRBV5-5 once TRBD1 TGTGCCAGCAGACTCGGGACAGGGGAATGGTACTACGAGCAGTACTTC CASRLGTGEWYYEQYF
TRBJ1-6 TRBV3-1/TRBV3-2 - TRBD1 TGTGCCAGCAGCCAAGGGACAGGGGGCAGGTATTCACCCCTCCACTTT CASSQGTGGRYSPLHF
TRBJ1-2 TRBV24-1 - TRBD1 TGTGCCACCAGTGACCCCGGGACAGACTCTGACTATGGCTACACCTTC CATSDPGTDSDYGYTF
TRBJ1-2 TRBV19 - TRBD1 TGTGCCAGTAGTAACAGGGGCTCTGAGAGTGGCTACACCTTC CASSNRGSESGYTF
TRBJ2-7 TRBV18 many TRBD2 TGTGCCAGCTCACAAACTAGCGGGGGCTCGGGTGAGCAGTACTTC CASSQTSGGSGEQYF
TRBJ1-1 TRBV18 - - TGTGCCAGCTCAGAGGGACAGAACACTGAAGCTTTCTTT CASSEGQNTEAFF
TRBJ2-7 TRBV18 - - TGTGCCAGCTCACCAGGTAGCCCCTACGAGCAGTACTTC CASSPGSPYEQYF
TRBJ2-3 TRBV7-8 - TRBD2 TGTGCCAGCAGCTCCCCCGTTCGGGGGGGCCGGTGGACAGATACGCAGTATTTT CASSSPVRGGRWTDTQYF
TRBJ1-1 TRBV11-3 - - TGTGCCAGCAGCTTAGGCAGGGCGACTGAAGCTTTCTTT CASSLGRATEAFF
TRBJ2-5 TRBV2 - TRBD2 TGTGCCAGCAGTCAACGCCACCCTGGCGGGGGGTCCGGCGCGACCCAGTACTTC CASSQRHPGGGSGATQYF
TRBJ2-5 TRBV5-4 - TRBD2 TGTGCCAGCAGCTCCCCGCGAAGCGGGGGGTCGGAGACCCAGTACTTC CASSSPRSGGSETQYF
TRBJ1-5 TRBV10-3 - - TGTGCCATCGCGGCAGATCGTGGCAATCAGCCCCAGCATTTT CAIAADRGNQPQHF
TRBJ1-1 TRBV6-5 - TRBD1 TGTGCCAGCAGTCGGACAGGGAAGAACACTGAAGCTTTCTTT CASSRTGKNTEAFF
TRBJ2-1 TRBV5-4 - TRBD2 TGTGCCAGCAGCTTGGGGCTAGCGGGGGCGGGTGAGCAGTTCTTC CASSLGLAGAGEQFF
TRBJ1-2 TRBV5-4 - - TGTGCCAGCAGCTTGGAGGGGTACTATGGCTACACCTTC CASSLEGYYGYTF
TRBJ1-1 TRBV7-3 few - TGTGCCAGCAGCTTGGTGGGGCGCGGGAACACTGAAGCTTTCTTT CASSLVGRGNTEAFF
TRBJ2-5 TRBV5-8 - TRBD1 TGTGCCAGCAGGTCAACAGGGGGCGAAGAGACCCAGTACTTC CASRSTGGEETQYF
TRBJ2-7 TRBV6-5 - TRBD1 TGTGCCAGCAGTTTCTCCGCGACAGGGGATCGCGAGCAGTACTTC CASSFSATGDREQYF